The 7 T cell receptor beta chains below come from one sample, sequenced in a study of T-cell memory formation after mild COVID-19 (dated by TCRdb to the early 2020s). Preparation of the library involved 5' RACE. The data were produced on an Illumina NovaSeq 6000. TCRdb reran the public reads through fastp at Q25 and MiXCR, keeping productive beta chains. Rows are combined by CDR3 protein, so each entry shows the most common genes and DNA. In all, the sample holds 390,000 or so distinct CDR3 sequences, and roughly 15% of those were seen once. The ten largest clonotypes hold around a fifth of the sample. Sequencing input: PBMCs or a T cell subset sorted from them (not recorded which). The receptors come from a young man who had mild COVID-19 (a few samples of this study predate the infection). The sample titles of this study are shuffled in the database, so cell type and time point are left out; the donor was told from shared clones.

V and J are TRBV4-3 and TRBJ2-6, with D perhaps matching TRBD1 (5 bases). Germline V gene data show CDR1 as LGHNA and CDR2 as YSLEER. The length of the CDR3 is 17 residues. The V gene lost 4 bases and the J gene lost 0 bases, with 13 bases spanning the gap. Here the CDR3 DNA reads TGCGCCAGCAGCCTAAACTTACAGGCCTCTGGGGCCAACGTCCTGACTTTC. Amino acids: CASSLNLQASGANVLTF.

The V gene is TRBV4-1, the J gene TRBJ1-6; tentative D call: TRBD1 (6 bases). Per the germline V gene, CDR1 is MGHRA and CDR2 is YSYEKL. CDR3 length equals 15 residues. V lost 1 base, J lost 10 bases, and 14 bases lay in between. The CDR3 is CASSQGWGQGSPLHF. Here the CDR3 DNA reads TGCGCCAGCAGCCAAGGCTGGGGGCAAGGGTCACCCCTCCACTTT.

This rearrangement joins TRBV28 to TRBJ2-7; 8 bases map to TRBD2. The length of the CDR3 is 15 residues. Germline V gene lookup returns CDR1 MDHEN and CDR2 SYDVKM. V lost 2 bases to trimming and J lost 0 bases; unmatched junction nucleotides: 3. The CDR3 region has the DNA TGTGCCAGCAGTTTAGCGGGGGGACGCTCCTACGAGCAGTACGTC. Its protein is CASSLAGGRSYEQYV.

The CDR3 nucleotides read TGTGCCAGCAGCAAACTCTCGGGGGGGAGGATGGAGACCCAGTACTTC. Translating gives CASSKLSGGRMETQYF. The chain uses TRBV5-8 and TRBJ2-5, with TRBD2 matching over 8 bases. The CDR3 is 16 amino acids. Germline V gene sequence: CDR1 SGHTS, CDR2 YDEGEE. J was trimmed by 5 bases and V by 4 bases; bases with no gene match: 13.

The J gene is TRBJ2-2, the V gene TRBV20-1; D might be TRBD1 or TRBD2, each matching 6 bases. Germline loops: CDR1 DFQATT, CDR2 SNEGSKA (reference sequence). The CDR3 is made up of 14 amino acids. The V and J ends lost 6 bases and 4 bases respectively, with 15 bases between them. The CDR3 protein is CSAPDRRGTGELFF. In DNA form, the CDR3 reads TGCAGTGCACCTGACAGGCGGGGCACCGGGGAGCTGTTTTTT.

This chain uses TRBV6-2 or TRBV6-3 with TRBJ2-5, with unresolved D. Germline V gene data show CDR1 as MNHEY and CDR2 as SVGEGT. The CDR3 extends over 13 amino acids. V was cut by 10 bases and J by 4 bases, with 16 bases left in between. CDR3 sequence: CATQVRSLETQYF. CDR3 bases: TGTGCCACCCAGGTCAGGTCTCTAGAGACCCAGTACTTC.

The chain uses TRBV6-6 and TRBJ2-2, with D possibly called TRBD1 or TRBD2 (5 bases each). The V end was cut by 6 bases, the J end by 6 bases, with 8 bases between. Germline CDR1 is MNHNY and CDR2 is SVGAGI (reference sequence). The CDR3 has 12 amino acids. The CDR3 spells CASSPGPGELFF. The CDR3 DNA is TGTGCCAGCAGCCCGGGGCCCGGGGAGCTGTTTTTT.